The present T cell receptor beta chain was sequenced within a study of blood T cell repertoires in COVID-19. Study context: There were acute and convalescent COVID-19 samples, and they came from the United States, Italy and Spain. PBMCs, B-cell-depleted T cells, or T cells provided the cDNA or gDNA that made up the material.

Study processing details: Amplification of reference gene primers provided the estimated nucleated cell counts. TCRdb keeps only in-frame clones here, not all; method: immunoSEQ multiplex PCR. V and J calls and clone size are copied from that table; D and trimming were computed from the DNA. The repertoire holds fewer than 250,000 clones, with about 89% as singletons. V was cut by 6 bases and J by 5 bases, with 12 bases left in between. This CDR3 is built from 13 residues. The germline V gene encodes CDR1 MRHNA and CDR2 SNTAGT. This clone was seen only once. The V call is TRBV6-4, the J call TRBJ2-3; D is unresolved. The source is a woman aged 60-75 years who had recovered from COVID-19. The sequenced sample was peripheral blood. Written as DNA, the CDR3 is TGTGCCAGCAGCCTGTATCGCGGAGATACGCAGTATTTT. Its protein is CASSLYRGDTQYF.